One TCR beta chain is described in this entry. This clone was detected only once. What antigen it recognizes has not been identified. No base-level quality is on record; no much larger clone is a single base apart. Patients with autoimmune disease history or receiving systemic immunosuppression were excluded from the trial. Peripheral blood for TCR sequencing was collected from all dose cohorts at baseline, on cycle 4 day 1, and on cycle 7 day 1. The samples were taken from a phase I, first-in-human, multicenter, open-label dose-escalation trial of ivuxolimab. Adults with locally advanced or metastatic melanoma, renal cell carcinoma, hepatocellular carcinoma or head and neck squamous cell carcinoma were enrolled in the trial. Before TCR sequencing, CD4+ T cells and CD8+ T cells from peripheral blood were sorted into separate populations. The source of the sample is a study of OX40 agonist ivuxolimab in advanced cancers. Regarding the study in general: The costimulatory receptor OX40 (CD134) was targeted by ivuxolimab, a fully human IgG2 agonistic monoclonal antibody. Peripheral TCRbeta sequencing aimed to test whether ivuxolimab altered TCR sequence diversity and caused clonal T-cell expansion. Three dose-escalation patients achieved partial responses, one with hepatocellular carcinoma and two with cutaneous melanoma. Of the roughly 50 dose-escalation patients, hepatocellular carcinoma was present in about 20, melanoma in around 15, renal cell carcinoma in 9 and head and neck cancer in 9. The monotherapy dose-escalation portion (N of about 49 patients) of the phase I ivuxolimab trial is reported in the paper. Patients were allowed to have had prior anti-PD-1, anti-PD-L1 or anti-CTLA-4 therapy, and approximately 40% of the dose-escalation patients had been treated with checkpoint inhibitors. Intravenous ivuxolimab was administered to patients every 2 weeks at six dose levels: 0.01, 0.1, 0.3, 1.5, 3 and 10 mg/kg. A male proportion of roughly 80% and a mean age of around 60 years, ranging from 23 to 79, were recorded for the dose-escalation cohort. The investigation overall reported the following: Which antigens the clonally expanded peripheral T cells were specific for was not determined. On average, CD8+ T cells showed more expanded clones than CD4+ T cells after ivuxolimab. Partial responders in the 0.1-3.0 mg/kg groups had among the lowest normalized peripheral clonal expansion, especially among CD8+ T cells. Low levels of normalized T-cell clonal expansion were also shown by some nonresponding patients. At doses of 0.1 to 3.0 mg/kg, clonal expansion of both CD4+ and CD8+ T cells in blood was seen between baseline and week 6.

The trim is 0 bases for V and 5 bases for J, with a gap of 13 bases between the germline ends. From the cysteine through the phenylalanine, the CDR3 covers 15 amino acids. The sequence is cut down to CDR3 DNA, 45 bases in frame from base 1. CDR1 is given as LGHNA and CDR2 as YNFKEQ, both from the germline V gene. For sequencing of the TCRbeta CDR3 region, genomic DNA was extracted from the sorted cells. The immunoSEQ Assay was used to sequence the TCRbeta CDR3 regions. What TCRdb holds here is the immuneACCESS table cut down to in-frame rearrangements. Part of the clones is not present; checked against another copy, under half of the missing clones reflect an unresolved V gene, and the others are unexplained. Across this sample there are tens of thousands of clones, with more than 85% seen only once. The biggest ten clones account for 0.55% to 0.8% of the sample.

The chain is made from TRBV4-2 and TRBJ1-2, with the D gene not clear enough to name. This specimen was CD4+ or CD8+ T cells sorted from blood, taken in a trial of the OX40 agonist ivuxolimab. The source is an adult with an advanced solid tumor such as melanoma, head and neck, liver or kidney cancer. At the DNA level, the sequence is TGTGCCAGCAGCCAAGATAGGGAGGGAATTTATGGCTACACCTTC. The resulting protein is CASSQDREGIYGYTF.